This TCR beta chain was found in a study of response to subunit inactivated influenza vaccine (dated by TCRdb to the late 2010s). Regarding the complete study: To follow how T cells responded to a trivalent subunit inactivated influenza vaccine, the researchers relied on deep quantitative profiling of the T cell receptor repertoire. Study-wide conclusions, independent of this receptor: The authors proposed that each seasonal influenza vaccination may bring in only a limited number of new T cells.

Library creation used RT-PCR. Sequencing used an Illumina HiSeq 2500. The public reads were reprocessed in TCRdb via fastp at Q25 and MiXCR, keeping in-frame beta chains. Each entry merges the rows of one CDR3 protein and shows their most common DNA and genes. This sample holds around 570,000 distinct CDR3 sequences; 11% were observed only once. The top ten hold more than 9.5% of the sample. Only a few counts were recorded for this clonotype. No antigen is known for it. The input lacks base qualities; no much larger clone sits a single base away. The CDR3 goes from the cysteine to the phenylalanine over 15 residues. Only the CDR3 DNA stays, 45 bases, in frame from base 1. V is trimmed back by 3 bases and J by 2 bases, and the junction contains 3 bases that no gene match accounts for. Per the germline V gene, KGHSH is the CDR1 and LQKENI is the CDR2. The sample was also linked to a second study, of T cells expressing NK-cell markers. That second report states: The TCR beta cDNA libraries were made using 5'RACE template switching, a step that added both a universal primer site and unique molecular identifiers. Fewer than ten donors provided sorted CD3+CD56+NKG2C+, CD3+CD56+NKG2C- and CD3+CD56-NKG2C+ T-cell subsets, whose TCR beta-chain repertoires were profiled. Seven of the eight sequenced donors were HCMV-seropositive and one was HCMV-seronegative. To restrict sorting to alphabetaTCR-expressing T cells, an anti-gammadeltaTCR antibody was added in several experiments. For several donors, the dominant CD3+CD56+NKG2C+ clonotypes were among the top 10 CD8+ clonotypes and accounted for about 1.0-7.0% of CD8+ T cells. Those dominant clonotypes were again the most abundant among CD3+CD56-NKG2C+ cells in a few donors, at about 25-60.1%. Whether the expanded NKG2C-expressing T cell clones were specific for HCMV antigens was left unclear. Randomly selected healthy volunteers, three men and five women, were used as the eight sequenced donors. To determine HCMV serostatus, a commercial ELISA kit was used to detect HCMV-specific IgG in serum. Peripheral blood mononuclear cells were isolated from blood by Ficoll density gradient centrifugation. For about six donors, bulk peripheral blood T-cell repertoires were additionally sequenced from unsorted PBMC. Synthesis of cDNA was primed from the TCR beta constant segment and was followed by two consecutive PCR amplification steps. Illumina HiSeq 2000/2500, MiSeq or NextSeq was used to sequence libraries as 2 x 150 bp reads. MIGEC was used to demultiplex reads and group reads by UMI, and MiTCR was used to assemble and quantify clonotypes. To exclude erroneous sequences, only TCR cDNA sequences supported by at least two reads were retained. The tcR package was used for downstream repertoire analysis, and clonotypes were matched across fractions by CDR3 nucleotide sequence plus V segment. VDJmatch was used to annotate antigen specificity against VDJdb, with one amino acid substitution in CDR3 permitted.

The chain is made from TRBV18 and TRBJ1-1; TRBD1 matches 10 bases in the middle. The origin of this receptor is a man aged 50 to 60 who received an inactivated influenza vaccine. Donor details come from another sample of the same person, matched by shared clones. The sequences come from PBMCs from blood, collected on the day of vaccination. The sequenced DNA is TGTGCCAGCTCACCCCGACAGGGGGCCAACACTGAAGCTTTCTTT. This encodes CASSPRQGANTEAFF.